The 8 T cell receptor beta chains below all came from one sample that was sequenced in a study of metastatic and nonmetastatic thyroid tumors. TCRdb re-clonotyped the PCR reads through MiXCR. This sample has under 35,000 clones, with 20% to 25% found just once. Every patient underwent thyroid surgery untreated. Sequencing input: blood. All receptors derive from a female donor with papillary thyroid cancer or a benign thyroid nodule (not recorded which). Some clones in this sample may be carry-over from other donors' samples.

This clone was counted many times. The chain employs TRBV28 and TRBJ2-5, with D tentatively TRBD2 (7 bases). CDR3 length: 14 residues. The ends were cut back, 5 bases at V and 5 bases at J, with 15 bases in the middle. Germline V gene lookup returns CDR1 MDHEN and CDR2 SYDVKM. In DNA, the CDR3 is TGTGCCAGCAGTAGGGGGGGGGCGGGGGAGACCCAGTACTTC. Amino acid sequence: CASSRGGAGETQYF.

This clone was counted ten times or more. V usage is TRBV28 and J usage is TRBJ2-5; 11 bases map to TRBD2. Per the germline V gene, CDR1 is MDHEN and CDR2 is SYDVKM. Germline trimming cut 5 bases from V and 5 bases from J; bases unmatched to any gene: 4. CDR3 length: 14 residues. This CDR3 is CASSTSGSGETQYF. The CDR3 nucleotides read TGTGCCAGCAGTACTAGCGGGAGCGGGGAGACCCAGTACTTC.

This clone was recorded many times. J is TRBJ2-3 and V is TRBV11-2; 10 nucleotides align to TRBD1. The CDR3 has 16 residues. Germline V gene sequence: CDR1 SGHAT, CDR2 FQNNGV. The ends lost 4 bases at V and 2 bases at J; junction bases unmatched: 6. The CDR3 here is CASSSIGTGDTDTQYF. The CDR3 nucleotides are TGTGCCAGCAGCTCCATAGGGACAGGGGACACAGATACGCAGTATTTT.

The sample holds many counts of this clone. The chain combines TRBV5-1 with TRBJ2-5, with TRBD2 matching over 8 bases. The CDR3 extends over 15 amino acids. V trimming: 4 bases; J trimming: 2 bases; junction bases outside the gene matches: 7. Germline V gene lookup returns CDR1 SGHRS and CDR2 YFSETQ. The CDR3: CASSTGGARQETQYF. The CDR3 nucleotides are TGCGCCAGCAGCACCGGGGGGGCCCGGCAAGAGACCCAGTACTTC.

This clone was seen a few times. V usage is TRBV4-3 and J usage is TRBJ2-1; TRBD2 aligns across 7 bases. V lost 1 base, J lost 5 bases, and 2 bases stayed unmatched. The CDR3 is 14 residues long. Germline V gives CDR1 LGHNA, CDR2 YSLEER. Written as DNA, the CDR3 is TGCGCCAGCAGCCAAGGGACTAGTCACAATGAGCAGTTCTTC. Protein product: CASSQGTSHNEQFF.

Ten or more counts support this clone. The rearrangement links TRBV19 to TRBJ2-5; possible D gene TRBD1, 5 bases. Germline V CDR1 and CDR2: LNHDA, SQIVND (reference sequence). Trimming left V 4 bases short and J 0 bases short, with 6 bases between. The CDR3 is 13 residues long. The CDR3 loop reads CASSTGNQETQYF. DNA of the CDR3: TGTGCCAGTAGTACAGGGAACCAAGAGACCCAGTACTTC.

This clone was counted a few times. The sample holds other DNA sequences that translate to the same CDR3. The rearrangement joins TRBV28 to TRBJ2-5; 7 bases line up with TRBD2. With 7 bases clipped from V and 5 bases from J, the junction kept 10 bases outside the gene matches. From germline, CDR1 is MDHEN and CDR2 SYDVKM. The CDR3 runs 14 residues. The CDR3 loop reads CASTPGGLRETQYF. The CDR3 coding sequence is TGTGCCAGCACTCCTGGGGGACTAAGGGAGACCCAGTACTTC.

Many counts were recorded for this clone. The V gene is TRBV10-2, the J gene TRBJ2-1; D is ambiguous. Germline CDR1 and CDR2: WSHSY and SAAADI. This CDR3 spans 12 amino acids. V lost 2 bases to trimming and J lost 11 bases, with 10 bases between them. The CDR3 sequence: CASSEVREKQFF. CDR3 in DNA: TGCGCCAGCAGTGAGGTTCGAGAAAAGCAGTTCTTC.